This TCR beta chain derives from a study of tumor-infiltrating lymphocytes in glioblastoma multiforme. Three nested ARM-PCR rounds with V-beta and C-beta primers built TCRB libraries. TCRdb used MiXCR to reprocess the multiplex PCR reads, holding one entry per CDR3 protein. Of about 9,200 distinct CDR3 sequences listed, around two thirds were seen once; the top ten hold about 28%. J lost 5 bases, V lost 1 base, and 4 bases had no gene match. The germline CDR1 and CDR2 sequences are MNHNS and SASEGT. This CDR3 is 14 amino acids long. The sequence came from a male donor with glioblastoma. The specimen sequenced was brain tumor tissue. The chain employs TRBV6-1 and TRBJ2-7; TRBD1 matches 8 bases. The CDR3 loop is CASSEGTGPHEQYF. CDR3 bases: TGTGCCAGCAGTGAAGGGACAGGGCCCCACGAGCAGTACTTC.